The present T cell receptor (beta chain) was sequenced within a study of control samples from healthy donors and cancer patients. Using immunoSEQ multiplex PCR, the repertoire was profiled, and TCRdb retains in-frame clones only, with some absent. The table shows about 100,000 clones, with roughly 84% occurring only once. This CDR3 comprises 11 residues. Germline V gene sequence: CDR1 GTSNPN, CDR2 SVGIG (reference sequence). Trimming cost V 3 bases and J 9 bases, with 6 bases left between them. This sequence originates from a woman aged 45-65 years in good health. The specimen was blood. This chain links TRBV30 with TRBJ1-6; D is uncertain. In nucleotides, the CDR3 is TGTGCCTGGAGGAGGTTTTCACCCCTCCACTTT. Encoded protein: CAWRRFSPLHF.